This T cell receptor (beta chain) appears in the sequencing data of a study of T cell responses to AZD1222 COVID-19 vaccine (dated by TCRdb to the early 2020s). For context, the study as a whole: Because spike-specific TCR depth and breadth did not differ between the two schedules, AZD1222 recipients who got a second dose at roughly 4 weeks were pooled with those who got a second dose at roughly 12 weeks. TCR sequencing covered fewer than 250 trial participants: approximately 200 given two doses of AZD1222 and some 25 given two doses of MenACWY control vaccine. Trial participants were enrolled by age into 18-55, 56-69 and 70-plus year subgroups, with approximately 160, 26 and 62 TCR-sequenced participants respectively.

Sample time point, as interpreted from the label and publication: baseline before first vaccination. Vaccinee samples were obtained from the UK trials COV001 and COV002, which included a single-blind randomized controlled phase 2/3 trial of AZD1222 (ChAdOx1 nCoV-19) in healthy adults. For TCRbeta chain sequencing, PBMC samples from trial participants were taken at day 0 and at day 28 after the second dose. Summary of the overall study and its limitations: Conclusions about previously exposed vaccinees are limited, since just five or six AZD1222 recipients were seropositive for SARS-CoV-2 at baseline. Nearly half of unique spike-specific TCRs reportedly recognized epitopes outside regions mutated in the B.1.351 and B.1.1.7 variants. The whole spike protein was spanned by vaccine-associated CD4 TCRs, and dominant responses were seen in regions 160-218 and 743-854. After two AZD1222 doses, both the breadth and the depth of spike-specific TCRs were significantly higher than at day 0 and than in MenACWY recipients. Because no day 14 peak-response samples were available, repertoires were characterized only after the peak T cell response. The 56-69-year group was small, and its depth increase did not reach significance, likely because of low power. Participants were mostly white British and included more females than males, and it was suggested by the authors that clonal diversity may have been underestimated.

The CDR3 regions of human TCRbeta chains were analyzed by immunosequencing. Under the source paper's analysis protocol: Repertoire TCRs were matched against a reference library of SARS-CoV-2-specific TCRs generated with the MIRA antigen-specificity platform. Breadth meant the fraction of unique TCRs that were SARS-CoV-2-associated, whereas depth meant the fraction of total T cells that were SARS-CoV-2-associated. Using the MIRA data, each spike-specific TCR was assigned both to the spike region to which the TCR was reactive and to a CD4 or CD8 class. Log10-transformed breadth and depth values were compared by one-way ANOVA with Sidak's multiple comparisons tests. Sourced from immuneACCESS, this table was stored by TCRdb with only in-frame sequences that have V and J called. A share of the clones is absent; for the studies checked, an unresolved V gene accounts for under half, and the remainder has no known explanation. The DNA was the basis for D and trimming; V, J and clone size are from that table. Recorded for this sample are about 94,000 clones; about 88% of them occurred a single time. About an eighth of the sample is in the top ten clones.

Of note for this clone: Its antigen remains unidentified. The input lacks base qualities; no much larger clone sits a single base away.

The trim is 4 bases for V and 5 bases for J, with a gap of 13 bases between the germline ends. In the germline V gene, CDR1 corresponds to SGHRS and CDR2 to YFSETQ. Its CDR3 holds 14 amino acids, cysteine through phenylalanine. Of all the DNA, just the CDR3 is kept, 42 bases in frame from base 1. The receptor's source is an adult in good health. Sequences were derived from peripheral blood, sampled on day 0 of AZD1222 vaccination. This chain is built from TRBV5-1 and TRBJ1-5; the D gene lacks a confident call. In nucleotides, the sequence is TGCGCCAGCAGCCCGCGGGGAGAGGATCAGCCCCAGCATTTT. Protein translation: CASSPRGEDQPQHF.